Below, 7 T cell receptor beta chains from the same sample are listed, as sequenced in a study of T cell responses to AZD1222 COVID-19 vaccine. Clones were read by immunoSEQ multiplex PCR, and TCRdb kept only the in-frame ones, dropping some. In the table there are more than 150,000 clones, about 92% of which are singletons. The sample was peripheral blood, taken on day 0 of AZD1222 vaccination. Source of these receptors: an adult in good health.

The chain couples TRBV30 to TRBJ2-2, with D possibly TRBD2 on 5 matching bases. Looked up from germline, CDR1 is GTSNPN and CDR2 is SVGIG (reference sequence). The length of the CDR3 is 14 residues. V was cut by 1 base and J by 8 bases, with 14 bases left in between. Written as DNA, the CDR3 is TGTGCCTGGAGTGGGACTCTTGGGGTGGGGGAGCTGTTTTTT. Amino acids: CAWSGTLGVGELFF.

V and J are TRBV3-1 (or the pseudogene TRBV3-2) and TRBJ1-1; 10 bases align to TRBD1. V lost 3 bases and J lost 9; bases outside the gene matches: 1. This CDR3 contains 12 residues. CDR1 is LGHDT, CDR2 YNNKEL, per germline (reference sequence). CDR3 amino acids: CASSQGQGKAFF. The CDR3 bases are TGTGCCAGCAGCCAGGGACAGGGGAAAGCTTTCTTT.

V usage is TRBV2 and J usage is TRBJ2-3; the D is unclear. CDR3 length: 14 amino acids. Trimming took off 6 bases at V and 4 bases at J, with 14 bases between the two ends. The germline V gene encodes CDR1 SNHLY and CDR2 FYNNEI. Here the CDR3 reads CASSLYIGSDTQYF. The CDR3 coding sequence is TGTGCCAGCAGCCTCTATATTGGCTCAGATACGCAGTATTTT.

The CDR3 here is CASSPRDIYGYTF. DNA of the CDR3: TGTGCCAGCAGCCCAAGGGACATCTATGGCTACACCTTC. The V and J genes are TRBV28 and TRBJ1-2; tentative D call: TRBD1 (6 bases). The CDR3 runs to 13 residues. Looked up from germline, CDR1 is MDHEN and CDR2 is SYDVKM. Trimming took 6 bases from V and 4 from J, leaving 12 bases between them.

The rearrangement uses TRBV5-4 and TRBJ1-1, with D maybe TRBD1 (5 bases). The CDR3 runs 14 residues. Germline CDR1 SGHNT, CDR2 YYREEE (reference sequence). Trimming left V 4 bases short and J 0 bases short, with 10 bases between. The CDR3 region is CASSMDMMNTEAFF. The CDR3 coding sequence is TGTGCCAGCAGCATGGACATGATGAACACTGAAGCTTTCTTT.

The rearrangement uses TRBV7-9 and TRBJ2-3; no clear D. From germline, CDR1 is SEHNR and CDR2 FQNEAQ (reference sequence). The V and J ends lost 5 bases and 0 bases respectively, with 6 bases between them. The CDR3 covers 13 residues. CDR3 loop: CASSVPSTDTQYF. The CDR3, as DNA: TGTGCCAGCAGCGTCCCTAGCACAGATACGCAGTATTTT.

The V and J genes are TRBV11-2 and TRBJ2-1; weak D call: TRBD1 (6 bases). This CDR3 contains 13 residues. V lost 6 bases and J 6 bases, leaving 12 bases between the germline ends. CDR1 is SGHAT, CDR2 FQNNGV, per germline. For the CDR3, the DNA is TGTGCCAGCAGGTTAACAGGGCGCAATGAGCAGTTCTTC. It specifies CASRLTGRNEQFF.